This entry describes one TCR beta chain. This sample is part of a study of cytotoxic CD8 clonotypes in ibrutinib-treated CLL. Clones were sequenced by immunoSEQ multiplex PCR, and TCRdb holds only the in-frame ones, with some missing. The sample includes roughly 58,000 clones, roughly 54% of them seen just once. V gave up 4 bases and J gave up 3 bases, with 13 bases separating them. The germline gives CDR1 MNHNS, CDR2 SASEGT. The CDR3 covers 15 residues. The sequence was obtained from a human donor with chronic lymphocytic leukemia. The chain joins TRBV6-1 to TRBJ1-5; D perhaps matches TRBD1 (5 bases). The sample was PBMCs, taken at disease progression, from a patient treated with ibrutinib. The CDR3 coding sequence is TGTGCCAGCAGTGGTCAGGGTGGATTCAATCAGCCCCAGCATTTT. This translates into CASSGQGGFNQPQHF.